This T cell receptor beta chain was sequenced for a study of blood T cells in healthy people across ages. Looking at the study overall: Per every two T cells, about one barcoded beta molecule was captured by template switching. Study findings and constraints: Measured against age, TCR beta diversity per million T cells decreased in a roughly linear manner. Shifts in expanded clonotypes may have been confounded by donor CMV status, which was unknown. There was a strong correlation between TCR beta diversity and naive T cell percentage.

Using a J-beta primer mix together with a sample-barcoded 5' primer, a second PCR was run for roughly 6 to 11 cycles. TCRdb analysed the 5' RACE reads with MiXCR anew, one entry per CDR3 protein. The table records hundreds of thousands of distinct CDR3 sequences, about three fifths of them present only once. With respect to this clonotype: The antigen remains undetermined.

V lost 3 bases, J lost 3 bases, and 4 bases stayed unmatched. Germline V gives CDR1 SGHDN, CDR2 FVKESK. The CDR3 contains 14 residues. Sample: blood. The receptor was isolated from a man in his thirties or forties in good health. J is TRBJ1-1 and V is TRBV14; 7 bases fit TRBD1. The CDR3 DNA follows: TGTGCCAGCAGCCAGGACAGGCGATACACTGAAGCTTTCTTT. Protein: CASSQDRRYTEAFF.